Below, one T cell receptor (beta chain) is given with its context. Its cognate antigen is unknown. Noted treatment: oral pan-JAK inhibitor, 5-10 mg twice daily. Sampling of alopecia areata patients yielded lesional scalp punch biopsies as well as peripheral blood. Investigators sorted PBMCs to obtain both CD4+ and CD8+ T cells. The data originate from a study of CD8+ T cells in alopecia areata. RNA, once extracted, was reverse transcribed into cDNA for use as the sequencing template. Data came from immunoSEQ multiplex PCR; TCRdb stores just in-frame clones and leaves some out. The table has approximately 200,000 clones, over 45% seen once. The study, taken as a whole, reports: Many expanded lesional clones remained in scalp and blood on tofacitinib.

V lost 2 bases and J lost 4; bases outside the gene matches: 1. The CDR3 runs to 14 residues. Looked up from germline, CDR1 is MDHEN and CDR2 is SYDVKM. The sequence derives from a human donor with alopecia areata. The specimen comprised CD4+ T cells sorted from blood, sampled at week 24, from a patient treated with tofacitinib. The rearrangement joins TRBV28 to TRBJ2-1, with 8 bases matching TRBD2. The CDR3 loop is CASSLTSGYNEQFF. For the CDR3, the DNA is TGTGCCAGCAGTTTAACTAGCGGTTACAATGAGCAGTTCTTC.